One sample yielded the 2 T cell receptor beta chains listed below, sequenced in a study of OX40 agonist ivuxolimab in advanced cancers. Assay: immunoSEQ multiplex PCR; the TCRdb copy retains only in-frame clones and omits some. The sample yields roughly 86,000 clones, approximately 90% seen once. Sequencing was performed on CD4+ or CD8+ T cells sorted from blood, taken in a trial of the OX40 agonist ivuxolimab. These receptors all come from an adult with an advanced solid tumor such as melanoma, head and neck, liver or kidney cancer.

The gene calls are TRBV10-1 and TRBJ2-3, with 12 nucleotides matching TRBD2. Per the germline V gene, CDR1 is WNHNN and CDR2 is SYGVQD (reference sequence). This CDR3 is 16 amino acids long. Trimming removed 3 bases from V and 3 bases from J; junction bases left unmatched: 4. The CDR3 DNA sequence: TGCGCCAGCAGTGATCTGACTAGCGGGAGTACAGATACGCAGTATTTT. This encodes CASSDLTSGSTDTQYF.

This chain joins TRBV19 and TRBJ1-1, with D possibly TRBD1 on 5 matching bases. The V and J ends lost 1 base and 3 bases respectively, with 12 bases between them. The CDR3 runs 15 residues. CDR1 and CDR2 (germline): LNHDA, SQIVND (reference sequence). The DNA of the CDR3 is TGTGCCAGTAGTATAGGAAACAGGATGGACACTGAAGCTTTCTTT. Protein sequence: CASSIGNRMDTEAFF.